These 17 T cell receptor beta chains were sequenced from one sample in a study of blood T cells in healthy people across ages (dated by TCRdb to between 2014 and 2017). Receptor libraries were prepared by 5' RACE. Sequencing relied on an Illumina HiSeq 2500. The second PCR ran for roughly 7 to 11 cycles and used a J-beta primer mix along with a sample-barcoded 5' primer. In TCRdb, the public reads were trimmed at Q25 with fastp and aligned with MiXCR, with productive beta chains retained. Entries that share a CDR3 protein sequence are merged under the most common genes and DNA. This sample holds roughly 700,000 distinct CDR3 sequences; over 45% were observed only once. Roughly 34% of the sample comes from the top ten. The sample was blood. These receptors were taken from a woman aged 60-70 years in good health.

In its sample, this clonotype was seen a few times. The V gene is TRBV5-6, the J gene TRBJ2-6; 8 nucleotides align to TRBD2. Germline assignment: CDR1 SGHDT and CDR2 YYEEEE. This CDR3 region has 17 residues. Unmatched junction bases numbered 9, after V lost 7 bases and J lost 0 bases. The CDR3 nucleotides are TGTGCCAGCCGACTACTAGCGGTTACCTCTGGGGCCAACGTCCTGACTTTC. Residues: CASRLLAVTSGANVLTF.

The V and J genes are TRBV9 and TRBJ1-4; D is possibly TRBD1 (5 bases). V was clipped by 0 bases and J by 6 bases, with 12 bases between them. CDR3 length: 15 residues. Germline V gene lookup returns CDR1 SGDLS and CDR2 YYNGEE. The DNA for the CDR3 is TGTGCCAGCAGCGTAGAGGGAGAGGGACATGAAAAACTGTTTTTT. Encoded protein: CASSVEGEGHEKLFF.

Notes on this clonotype: Because it lacks the conserved phenylalanine or tryptophan at the end, this CDR3 is likely a read error. This rearrangement joins TRBV7-2 to TRBJ2-1; 10 bases map to TRBD1. J lost 7 bases, V lost 3 bases, and 6 bases had no gene match. Germline V lookup: CDR1 SGHTA, CDR2 FQGNSA. The CDR3 consists of 15 residues. The CDR3 bases are TGTGCCAGCAGCTTCAGACAGGGGGCAGAGAATGAGCAGTTCTTA. Its translation is CASSFRQGAENEQFL.

The gene calls are TRBV10-3 and TRBJ2-7, with D possibly being TRBD1 or TRBD2 (5 bases each). This CDR3 spans 15 amino acids. CDR1 and CDR2 (germline): ENHRY, SYGVKD. V lost 5 bases and J 5 bases, leaving 19 bases between the germline ends. The CDR3 reads CAISPPGPKSHEQYF. The CDR3, as DNA: TGTGCCATCAGTCCTCCGGGACCCAAAAGTCACGAGCAGTACTTC.

The chain uses TRBV12-3 or TRBV12-4 and TRBJ2-7; possible D gene TRBD1, 5 bases. V was trimmed by 6 bases and J by 1 base, leaving 13 bases between them. This CDR3 region has 14 residues. The CDR3 DNA sequence: TGTGCCAGCAGACCGAACCAGGGTTCCTACGAGCAGTACTTC. It yields the protein CASRPNQGSYEQYF.

V and J are TRBV5-1 and TRBJ2-4, with D perhaps TRBD1 or TRBD2 (7 bases each). The J call may be in error: the DNA end matches TRBJ2-5 better. Per germline, CDR1 SGHRS and CDR2 YFSETQ. The CDR3 runs to 16 residues. The CDR3 region is CASSAVGGGSKETQYF. The DNA of the CDR3 is TGCGCCAGCAGCGCAGTAGGGGGCGGGAGTAAAGAGACCCAGTACTTC.

This clonotype was counted only a few times. The chain is built from TRBV4-1 and TRBJ2-1, with 11 bases fitting TRBD2. V was pared by 3 bases and J by 4 bases, with 5 bases of the junction left unmatched. The CDR3 totals 16 residues. The V gene's germline CDR1 is MGHRA and CDR2 YSYEKL. CDR3 amino acids: CASSHERTSGYNEQFF. The DNA of the CDR3 is TGCGCCAGCAGCCATGAGAGGACTAGCGGGTACAATGAGCAGTTCTTC.

The rearrangement joins TRBV6-2 or TRBV6-3 to TRBJ2-7; 8 bases match TRBD2. CDR1 and CDR2 from the germline V gene are MNHEY and SVGEGT. CDR3 size: 16 residues. Trimming took 0 bases from V and 6 from J; bases not matched to a gene: 10. The CDR3 sequence is CASSYSMWRGACEQYF. The CDR3 region has the DNA TGTGCCAGCAGTTACTCGATGTGGCGGGGGGCCTGCGAGCAGTACTTC.

The J gene is TRBJ2-1, the V gene TRBV20-1; unclear D gene. The ends were cut back, 3 bases at V and 1 base at J, with 10 bases in the middle. CDR3 size: 14 residues. Germline values: CDR1 DFQATT, CDR2 SNEGSKA (reference sequence). The CDR3 DNA reads as TGCAGTGCTAGTTCCAGCATATCCTACAATGAGCAGTTCTTC. It yields the protein CSASSSISYNEQFF.

The chain uses TRBV7-2 and TRBJ2-5; maybe TRBD2 (6 bases). Germline V gene lookup returns CDR1 SGHTA and CDR2 FQGNSA. Trimming stripped 8 bases from V and 13 bases from J, with 20 bases between. The CDR3 spans 12 residues. The CDR3 coding sequence is TGTGCCAGCTCCATAGCGGCCCCACCGCTGTACTTC. It translates to CASSIAAPPLYF. The full variable domain, in which reference TRBV7-2 and TRBJ2-5 provide the parts outside the CDR3, is GAGVSQSPSNKVTEKGKDVELRCDPISGHTALYWYRQSLGQGLEFLIYFQGNSAPDKSGLPSDRFSAERTGGSVSTLTIQRTQQEDSAVYLCASSIAAPPLYFGPGTRLLVL.

This clonotype was observed a few times. Here the CDR3 reads CASSPGNNEQFF. DNA of the CDR3: TGTGCCAGCTCACCTGGAAACAATGAGCAGTTCTTC. This chain joins TRBV18 and TRBJ2-1; the D is unclear. Germline V gives CDR1 KGHSH, CDR2 LQKENI. This CDR3 is 12 amino acids long. V was cut by 3 bases and J by 5 bases, with 5 bases left in between.

The chain couples TRBV4-2 to TRBJ2-3; 14 bases align to TRBD2. The CDR3 extends over 20 amino acids. Germline CDR1 reads LGHNA; CDR2 reads YNFKEQ. V dropped 4 bases and J dropped 0; count of bases not matched to a gene: 12. The CDR3 DNA is TGTGCCAGCAGCCTATCGGGACTAGCGGGAGAGAAGGAAAGCACAGATACGCAGTATTTT. The encoded protein is CASSLSGLAGEKESTDTQYF.

This clonotype was detected only once. The chain carries TRBV30 and TRBJ2-4, with 9 bases identical to TRBD2. This CDR3 region has 14 residues. CDR1 is GTSNPN and CDR2 is SVGIG in the germline V gene (reference sequence). V was pared by 7 bases and J by 6 bases, with 10 bases of the junction left unmatched. The CDR3 loop reads CASSRREGRNIQYF. The CDR3 DNA follows: TGTGCCTCCTCAAGGCGGGAGGGAAGAAACATTCAGTACTTC.

The CDR3 is CASSQAGHGNTIYF. The CDR3 region has the DNA TGTGCCAGCAGCCAAGCTGGTCACGGAAACACCATATATTTT. J is TRBJ1-3 and V is TRBV3-1; D uncertain. Trimming shortened V by 1 base and J by 4 bases, and 8 bases separated the two germline ends. Germline-derived CDR1 and CDR2 are LGHDT and YNNKEL (reference sequence). The CDR3 has 14 amino acids.

In this sample, this clonotype turned up many times. This rearrangement joins TRBV29-1 to TRBJ2-5; 12 nucleotides agree with TRBD2. The J segment lost 5 bases and the V segment lost 5 bases, leaving 9 bases of the junction unmatched. The CDR3 has 15 amino acids. Germline CDR1 reads SQVTM; CDR2 reads ANQGSEA. CDR3: CSVRPSGRAGETQYF. CDR3 nucleotides: TGCAGCGTTCGACCTAGCGGGAGGGCCGGTGAGACCCAGTACTTC.

This clonotype was seen only a few times. V gene TRBV5-1 combines with J gene TRBJ2-7; 11 bases map to TRBD1. TRBJ2-5 matches the DNA end more closely, so the J call is doubtful. CDR3 length: 16 residues. In germline, CDR1 is SGHRS, CDR2 YFSETQ. The CDR3 loop is CASSSGQGAAQETQYF. DNA for the CDR3: TGCGCCAGCAGCTCCGGACAGGGGGCAGCCCAAGAGACCCAGTACTTC.

The V and J genes are TRBV12-3 or TRBV12-4 and TRBJ2-3; 9 bases map to TRBD2. This CDR3 is built from 16 residues. Trimming cost V 2 bases and J 2 bases; bases outside gene matches: 5. The CDR3 spells CASSLYLAGYTDTQYF. In DNA, the CDR3 is TGTGCCAGCAGTTTATACCTAGCGGGATACACAGATACGCAGTATTTT.